These T cell receptor beta chains were read from a single sample in a study of blood T cells in healthy people across ages. TCRdb reanalysed the 5' RACE reads using MiXCR and keeps one entry per CDR3 protein. The sample contains 600,000 to 850,000 distinct CDR3 sequences, around 25% of which appear only once. These same data were also listed under a study on T cells of mothers and their children.

Sequenced input: blood. The receptors were sampled from a boy between 10 and 17 years old in good health. The CDR3 runs from the conserved cysteine through the conserved F or W. A D gene is named only where the DNA matches it firmly. Size values are once, few and many counts, or a class for expanded clones, and some rows have none.

V gene	clone size	J gene	D gene	CDR3 DNA	CDR3 protein
TRBV5-1	NA	TRBJ2-5	NA	TGCGCCAGCAGCTTGGAGGGGGTTCTGACCCAGTACTTC	CASSLEGVLTQYF
TRBV9	NA	TRBJ2-3	TRBD2	TGTGCCAGCAGCGCCCTCGGGACTAGCGGCTCAGATACGCAGTATTTT	CASSALGTSGSDTQYF
TRBV6-2/TRBV6-3	NA	TRBJ2-7	TRBD1	TGTGCCAGCAGTTACGAGTGGCAGGGGGCTTACGAGCAGTACTTC	CASSYEWQGAYEQYF
TRBV6-6	few	TRBJ2-7	NA	TGTGCCAGCTTGGGGGGGCTTGATTGGGAGCAGTACTTC	CASLGGLDWEQYF
TRBV15	few	TRBJ1-5	NA	TGTGCCACCAGCAGGGGACTCGATAGCAATCAGCCCCAGCATTTT	CATSRGLDSNQPQHF
TRBV9	NA	TRBJ2-1	TRBD2	TGTGCCAGCAGCTCCCGGGGACTAGCGGACTACAATGAGCAGTTCTTC	CASSSRGLADYNEQFF
TRBV9	few	TRBJ2-1	TRBD2	TGTGCCAGCAGCGTATGGGCGGGGACTACCTACAATGAGCAGTTCTTC	CASSVWAGTTYNEQFF
TRBV4-1	NA	TRBJ2-2	TRBD2	TGCGCCAGCAGCCAAGGCGGGGGAGGATGGTCAGGGGAGCTGTTTTTT	CASSQGGGGWSGELFF
TRBV4-2	NA	TRBJ2-1	NA	TGTGCCAGCAGCCAAGTAGTATCCTACAATGAGCAGTTCTTC	CASSQVVSYNEQFF
TRBV7-9	NA	TRBJ2-1	NA	TGTGCCAGCAGCTTAGGAACGGGTGAGCAGTTCTTC	CASSLGTGEQFF
TRBV29-1	NA	TRBJ2-5	TRBD2	TGCAGCATTATTTGGGAGGGATACGAGCAGTCCTTC	CSIIWEGYEQSF
TRBV5-1	few	TRBJ1-5	NA	TGCGCCAGCAGCTTGGATCCAGGGTCAGATCAGCCCCAGCATTTT	CASSLDPGSDQPQHF
TRBV2	few	TRBJ2-3	TRBD2	TGTGCCAGCAGGCGGGAGACTAGCACAGATACGCAGTATTTT	CASRRETSTDTQYF
TRBV19	NA	TRBJ2-5	TRBD1	TGTGCCAGTAGTCTCGCAGGGGGCCGAGGAGAGACCCAGTACTTC	CASSLAGGRGETQYF
TRBV28	many	TRBJ2-7	NA	TGTGCCAGCAGTTTATCCTTGGGAGCTCGAGAGCAGTACTTC	CASSLSLGAREQYF
TRBV6-5	NA	TRBJ2-5	TRBD1	TGTGCCAGCAGAGGACAGGGACTGGAGACCCAGTACTTC	CASRGQGLETQYF
TRBV5-1	few	TRBJ2-1	TRBD2	TGCGCCAGCAGCCCACGGACTAGCGGGATAGAAAATAGTGAGCAGTTCTTC	CASSPRTSGIENSEQFF
TRBV2	NA	TRBJ1-2	TRBD1	TGTGCCAGCAGTGTATCGACAGGGGTAGGAGGCTACACCTTC	CASSVSTGVGGYTF
TRBV29-1	NA	TRBJ2-7	TRBD1	TGCAGCGTACGACAGGGGATGGCCTACGAGCAGTACTTC	CSVRQGMAYEQYF
TRBV7-6	NA	TRBJ1-1	TRBD1	TGTGCCAGCAGCGGGACAGAGGGGAATGAAGCTTTCTTT	CASSGTEGNEAFF
TRBV4-2	few	TRBJ2-1	TRBD2	TGTGCCAGCAGCCAAGAGGGCGGGAGAAGCGACAATGAGCAGTTCTTC	CASSQEGGRSDNEQFF
TRBV7-9	NA	TRBJ2-3	NA	TGTGCCAGCAGCTTGTTCCGAGATACGCAGTATTTT	CASSLFRDTQYF
TRBV3-1	few	TRBJ2-5	NA	TGTGCCAGCAGCCTCCCCCTGGCGGGGTACCAAGAGACCCAGTACTTC	CASSLPLAGYQETQYF
TRBV2	NA	TRBJ1-4	NA	TGTGCCAGCAGCGACACGGCTAATGAAAAACTGTTTTTT	CASSDTANEKLFF
TRBV19	NA	TRBJ1-2	TRBD1	TGTGCCAGTAGTAGTGTGGACAGGGGATATAACTATGGCTACACCTTC	CASSSVDRGYNYGYTF
TRBV12-3/TRBV12-4	NA	TRBJ2-3	TRBD2	TGTGCCAGCAGTCCCGGGACTAGCGGGATCTCAGATGCGCAGTATTTT	CASSPGTSGISDAQYF
TRBV20-1	NA	TRBJ1-1	NA	TGCAGTGCTAGAGATTCTTACAGGTTGAACACTGAAGCTTTCTTT	CSARDSYRLNTEAFF
TRBV5-1	NA	TRBJ2-7	NA	TGCGCCAGCAGCTTGGTAGTTGGCCACTACGAGCAGTACTTC	CASSLVVGHYEQYF
TRBV5-6	NA	TRBJ1-1	NA	TGTGCCAGCAGATCAACGGGGAACACTGAAGCTTTCTTT	CASRSTGNTEAFF
TRBV7-6	NA	TRBJ2-3	NA	TGTGCCAGCAGCTTAGCAAGCGGTATCACAGATACGCAGTATTTT	CASSLASGITDTQYF
TRBV7-9	few	TRBJ2-1	TRBD2	TGTGCCAGCAGCCCACGACTAGCGGGGGGGTGGGACAATGAGCAGTTCTTC	CASSPRLAGGWDNEQFF
TRBV13	NA	TRBJ2-3	NA	TGTGCCAGCAGCGCCGGGACAAACACAGATACGCAGTATTTT	CASSAGTNTDTQYF
TRBV20-1	few	TRBJ1-1	NA	TGCAGTTTCACAGATTCGAACACTGAAGCTTTCTTT	CSFTDSNTEAFF
TRBV11-2	NA	TRBJ2-3	TRBD2	TGTGCCAGCAGCTTGCGGGGGGTGAACACAGATACGCAGTATTTT	CASSLRGVNTDTQYF
TRBV12-3/TRBV12-4	few	TRBJ2-4	NA	TGTGCCAGCAGTTTTGTGGGTTTAGCCAAAAACATTCAGTACTTC	CASSFVGLAKNIQYF
TRBV5-1	NA	TRBJ1-2	NA	TGCGCCAGCAGCTCCCCTTCTACTGGCTACACCTTC	CASSSPSTGYTF
TRBV9	few	TRBJ2-5	TRBD2	TGTGCCAGCAGCGTAGGAGCGGGGGCCCAAGAGACCCAGTACTTC	CASSVGAGAQETQYF
TRBV9	once	TRBJ2-3	NA	TGTGCCAGCAGCGTAGCTTCGGATACGCAGTATTTT	CASSVASDTQYF
TRBV20-1	NA	TRBJ1-4	TRBD1	TGCAGTGCTAGAGATGGGAGGGGGCGAAGTGAAAAACTGTTTTTT	CSARDGRGRSEKLFF
TRBV2	few	TRBJ1-2	TRBD1	TGTGCCAGCAGCCCCGACAGGGGCGACTATGGCTACACCTTC	CASSPDRGDYGYTF
TRBV6-5	NA	TRBJ1-5	NA	TGTGCCAGCAGTCCCGGGGCCGGGGGGCCCCAGCATTTT	CASSPGAGGPQHF
TRBV12-3/TRBV12-4	NA	TRBJ1-2	NA	TGTGCCAGCAGGCCTCTCCTCGACAGCTATGGCTACACCTTC	CASRPLLDSYGYTF
TRBV4-1	few	TRBJ2-3	TRBD2	TGCGCCAGCAGCCCCCGGGTAGCGGGGGGCACAGATACGCAGTATTTT	CASSPRVAGGTDTQYF
TRBV19	NA	TRBJ2-7	TRBD1	TGTGCCAGTAGGCCGGGACAGAGCTCCTACGAGCAGTACTTC	CASRPGQSSYEQYF
TRBV3-1	NA	TRBJ2-1	NA	TGTGCCAGCAGCCTTAAGGGGGGGCCGGTCAATGAGCAGTTCTTC	CASSLKGGPVNEQFF
TRBV5-1	few	TRBJ2-3	NA	TGCGCCAGCAGCTCCTGGCGTGACAGCACAGATACGCAGTATTTT	CASSSWRDSTDTQYF
TRBV5-6	many	TRBJ2-7	TRBD1	TGTGCCAGCAGCTGGACAGGGACCTCCTACGAGCAGTACTTC	CASSWTGTSYEQYF
TRBV3-1	NA	TRBJ2-2	NA	TGTGCCAGCAGTGCGTACACCGGGGAGCTGTTTTTT	CASSAYTGELFF
TRBV2	NA	TRBJ1-1	NA	TGTGCCACCACCCCTCCGGGAACTGAAGCTTTCTTT	CATTPPGTEAFF
TRBV5-1	NA	TRBJ2-2	NA	TGCGCCAGCAGCGGGGACATGGGTGAACGAGACGGGGAGCTGTTTTTT	CASSGDMGERDGELFF
TRBV4-1	few	TRBJ2-4	NA	TGCGCCAACAGCCAATCTCCGACCGGGGCAGGGAGGAAGGACATTCAGTACTTC	CANSQSPTGAGRKDIQYF
TRBV2	few	TRBJ1-2	NA	TGTGCCAGCAGTGAAAGGGGAGGATCCTATGGCTACACCTTC	CASSERGGSYGYTF
TRBV25-1	NA	TRBJ2-1	TRBD2	TGTGCCAGCAGTCAGAGCGGGAGCAATGAGCAGTTCTTC	CASSQSGSNEQFF
TRBV20-1	NA	TRBJ2-7	NA	TGCAGTGCTAGAGAAGGCGCATCCTACGAGCGGTACTTC	CSAREGASYERYF